Listed here is a single T cell receptor beta chain. This clone is a singleton in its sample. The antigen it binds to is not known. It has no much larger one-base neighbor in the sample; base qualities were not kept. Spanning cysteine to phenylalanine, the CDR3 consists of 13 amino acids. The read is trimmed to its CDR3 DNA, 39 bases read in frame from base 1. The germline V gene gives CDR1 as SQVTM and CDR2 as ANQGSEA. The V end gives up 5 bases and the J end 7 bases, leaving 5 bases in the junction not matched to a gene. This record belongs to a study of T cell changes during pregnancy in multiple sclerosis (dated by TCRdb to between 2018 and 2020). Some background on the complete study: In women with multiple sclerosis, the researchers looked at how the T cell repertoire shifted as pregnancy progressed.

Library preparation was by the immunoSEQ multiplex PCR assay. TCRdb's version of the immuneACCESS table is confined to in-frame rearrangements and falls short of the full clone set. An unresolved V gene accounts for under half of the shortfall where checked; the remainder is of unknown origin. The sample table records over 90,000 clones; approximately 89% of these occur just once. Of the sample, 0.95% is held by the ten largest clones. The chain was built from TRBV29-1 and TRBJ2-2, with 9 middle bases fitting TRBD1. The sample consisted of peripheral blood, taken before pregnancy. The sequence was collected from a female donor with multiple sclerosis, enrolled in a pregnancy study. The CDR3 region reads CSVLTGGIGELFF. The sequence in DNA is TGCAGCGTTTTAACAGGGGGCATCGGGGAGCTGTTTTTT.